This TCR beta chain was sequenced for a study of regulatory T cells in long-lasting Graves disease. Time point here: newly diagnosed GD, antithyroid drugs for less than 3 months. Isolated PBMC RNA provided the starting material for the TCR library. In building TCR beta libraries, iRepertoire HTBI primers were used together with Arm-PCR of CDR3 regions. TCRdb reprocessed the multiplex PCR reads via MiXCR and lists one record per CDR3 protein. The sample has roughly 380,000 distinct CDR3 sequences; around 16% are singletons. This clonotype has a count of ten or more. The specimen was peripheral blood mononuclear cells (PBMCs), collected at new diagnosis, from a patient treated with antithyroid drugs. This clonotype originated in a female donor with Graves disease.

DNA for the CDR3: TGTGCCAGCGGGAGTAGGGGACACCTACAAGAGACCCAGTACTTC. It encodes CASGSRGHLQETQYF. The rearrangement links TRBV7-2 to TRBJ2-5, with TRBD1 as a possible D gene (6 bases). This CDR3 has 15 amino acids. The V gene lost 8 bases and the J gene lost 2 bases, with 18 bases spanning the gap. Per the germline V gene, CDR1 is SGHTA and CDR2 is FQGNSA.